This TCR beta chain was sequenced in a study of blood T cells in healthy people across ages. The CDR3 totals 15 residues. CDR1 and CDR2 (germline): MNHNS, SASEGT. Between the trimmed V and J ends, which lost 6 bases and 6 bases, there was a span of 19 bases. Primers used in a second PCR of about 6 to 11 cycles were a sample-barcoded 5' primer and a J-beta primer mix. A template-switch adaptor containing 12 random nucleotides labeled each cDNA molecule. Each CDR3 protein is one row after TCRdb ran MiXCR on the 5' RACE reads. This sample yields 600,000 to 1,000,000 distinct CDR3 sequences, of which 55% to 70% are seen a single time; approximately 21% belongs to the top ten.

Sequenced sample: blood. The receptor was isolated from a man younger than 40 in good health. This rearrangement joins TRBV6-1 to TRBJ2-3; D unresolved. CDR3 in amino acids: CASRPLSVGRDTQYF. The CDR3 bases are TGTGCCAGCAGGCCGCTCTCGGTTGGGCGGGATACGCAGTATTTT.